Listed here are 21 T cell receptor beta chains from one sample, sequenced in a study of T cell responses to AZD1222 COVID-19 vaccine. Sequencing was performed with immunoSEQ multiplex PCR; in TCRdb, only in-frame clones are kept and a portion is missing. Of 130,000 or so clones detected, 80% to 90% appear once; the ten largest clones hold 2.5% to 4%. Source: peripheral blood, taken on day 0 of AZD1222 vaccination. The origin of the receptors is an adult in good health.

The gene calls are TRBV28 and TRBJ1-3; tentatively, D is TRBD1 (5 bases). The CDR3 sequence is 14 residues long. CDR1 is MDHEN, CDR2 SYDVKM, per germline. Trimming took off 5 bases at V and 5 bases at J, with 13 bases between the two ends. The CDR3 protein is CASSHQRGRNTIYF. Here the CDR3 DNA reads TGTGCCAGCAGTCACCAGCGGGGCAGAAACACCATATATTTT.

The CDR3 loop reads CASSQQGAWNTIYF. DNA for the CDR3: TGTGCCAGCAGTCAACAGGGGGCATGGAACACCATATATTTT. V usage is TRBV6-5 and J usage is TRBJ1-3, with 9 positions matching TRBD1. This CDR3 is 14 amino acids long. Germline CDR1 is MNHEY and CDR2 is SVGAGI. After removal of 5 bases from V and 7 bases from J, the junction contained 6 bases not matched to a gene.

CDR3 in amino acids: CASSCPGDGYTF. CDR3 nucleotides: TGCGCCAGCAGCTGCCCCGGGGATGGCTACACCTTC. V is TRBV23-1 and J is TRBJ1-2; D ambiguous. TRBV23-1 is an ORF, with its function uncertain. CDR3 size: 12 residues. Trimming took 6 bases from V and 6 from J, leaving 11 bases between them.

The genes are TRBV7-2 and TRBJ1-1, with TRBD1 matching over 8 bases. Germline-derived CDR1 and CDR2 are SGHTA and FQGNSA. The CDR3 loop spans 15 amino acids. J was trimmed by 7 bases and V by 0 bases; bases with no gene match: 7. The CDR3 nucleotides are TGTGCCAGCAGCTTAGCCATTTGGACAGGGAATGAAGCTTTCTTT. This codes for CASSLAIWTGNEAFF.

V usage is TRBV7-6 and J usage is TRBJ2-7; 12 bases line up with TRBD2. Germline V CDR1 and CDR2: SGHVS, FNYEAQ. This CDR3 is 16 amino acids long. Trimming removed 5 bases from V and 6 bases from J; junction bases left unmatched: 11. The CDR3 here is CASSPWTSGTVVEQYF. DNA of the CDR3: TGTGCCAGCAGCCCCTGGACTAGCGGGACCGTCGTCGAGCAGTACTTC.

A single count supports this clone. The chain links TRBV28 to TRBJ2-1; 9 nucleotides align to TRBD2. The CDR3 sequence is 16 residues long. Germline CDR1 and CDR2: MDHEN and SYDVKM. J gave up 5 bases and V 7 bases, and 12 bases lay outside the gene matches. The CDR3 sequence: CASTFRVAGDHNEQFF. CDR3 nucleotide sequence: TGTGCCAGCACCTTCCGGGTAGCGGGAGACCACAATGAGCAGTTCTTC.

This chain joins TRBV7-6 and TRBJ1-1, with D maybe TRBD1 (6 bases). Germline V gene lookup returns CDR1 SGHVS and CDR2 FNYEAQ. V lost 3 bases, J lost 3 bases, and 11 bases lay in between. The CDR3 covers 14 residues. CDR3 sequence reads: CASSLGGADTEAFF. In nucleotides, the CDR3 is TGTGCCAGCAGCTTGGGGGGGGCGGACACTGAAGCTTTCTTT.

The chain couples TRBV30 to TRBJ1-1, with no clear D. This CDR3 comprises 13 residues. Germline values: CDR1 GTSNPN, CDR2 SVGIG (reference sequence). Trimming cost V 2 bases and J 1 base, with 8 bases left between them. CDR3 nucleotide sequence: TGTGCCTGGAGTATGAGACAGAACACTGAAGCTTTCTTT. Translating gives CAWSMRQNTEAFF.

V gene TRBV11-3 combines with J gene TRBJ2-1; 9 bases match TRBD2. Trimming removed 4 bases from V and 7 bases from J; junction bases left unmatched: 5. CDR3 size: 14 residues. Germline V gene data show CDR1 as SGHNT and CDR2 as YENEEA. CDR3 in amino acids: CASSSGLARNEQFF. In DNA, the CDR3 is TGTGCCAGCAGCTCCGGACTAGCGAGGAATGAGCAGTTCTTC. The full variable domain, its missing parts supplied by reference TRBV11-3 and TRBJ2-1, is EAGVVQSPRYKIIEKKQPVAFWCNPISGHNTLYWYLQNLGQGPELLIRYENEEAVDDSQLPKDRFSAERLKGVDSTLKIQPAELGDSAVYLCASSSGLARNEQFFGPGTRLTVL.

The chain carries TRBV7-8 and TRBJ2-2; D is unclear. With 5 bases removed from V and 2 bases from J, the gap between germline ends came to 9 bases. Germline V gene lookup returns CDR1 SGHVS and CDR2 FQNEAQ. The CDR3 is 14 amino acids. This CDR3 is CASSPLRNTGELFF. In DNA form, the CDR3 reads TGTGCCAGCAGCCCCCTCCGTAACACCGGGGAGCTGTTTTTT.

This clone counts as medium-sized. The chain has TRBV11-1 and TRBJ2-1, with 11 positions matching TRBD1. The germline gives CDR1 SGHAT, CDR2 FQDESV (reference sequence). CDR3 length: 14 residues. The V and J ends lost 5 bases and 8 bases, in that order; junction bases with no gene match: 5. The CDR3 region has the DNA TGTGCCAGCAGCCTAGGACAGGGGGCCGATGAGCAGTTCTTC. This sequence encodes CASSLGQGADEQFF.

The CDR3 sequence is CASSLSVSSSYNEQFF. The CDR3 DNA reads TGCGCCAGCAGCTTGTCGGTTTCCAGCTCCTACAATGAGCAGTTCTTC. The V call is TRBV5-1, the J call TRBJ2-1; D uncertain. This CDR3 contains 16 residues. Germline assignment: CDR1 SGHRS and CDR2 YFSETQ. Trimming cost V 1 base and J 0 bases, with 11 bases left between them. The variable domain in full, with the rest retrieved from reference TRBV5-1 and TRBJ2-1, is KAGVTQTPRYLIKTRGQQVTLSCSPISGHRSVSWYQQTPGQGLQFLFEYFSETQRNKGNFPGRFSGRQFSNSRSEMNVSTLELGDSALYLCASSLSVSSSYNEQFFGPGTRLTVL.

The rearrangement joins TRBV2 to TRBJ1-2; D gene unclear. The V and J ends lost 6 bases and 6 bases respectively, with 23 bases between them. The CDR3 sequence is 16 residues long. Germline loops: CDR1 SNHLY, CDR2 FYNNEI. The CDR3 spells CASRAQTAGRADGYTF. The CDR3 DNA sequence: TGTGCCAGCAGGGCCCAGACGGCGGGTCGGGCGGATGGCTACACCTTC. The variable domain in full, completed from reference TRBV2 and TRBJ1-2, reads EPEVTQTPSHQVTQMGQEVILRCVPISNHLYFYWYRQILGQKVEFLVSFYNNEISEKSEIFDDQFSVERPDGSNFTLKIRSTKLEDSAMYFCASRAQTAGRADGYTFGSGTRLTVV.

This chain joins TRBV30 and TRBJ1-6; D unclear. The CDR3 has 15 residues. CDR1 GTSNPN and CDR2 SVGIG come from the germline V gene (reference sequence). V was shortened by 1 base and J by 7 bases, with 14 bases between the two germline ends. This CDR3 is CAWSEGRASNSPLHF. The CDR3 region has the DNA TGTGCCTGGAGTGAAGGCCGGGCCTCCAATTCACCCCTCCACTTT.

The chain has TRBV3-1 (or the pseudogene TRBV3-2) and TRBJ1-1, with D unclear. V was pared by 6 bases and J by 4 bases, with 12 bases between. Germline lookup yields CDR1 LGHDT and CDR2 YNNKEL (reference sequence). The CDR3 runs to 13 residues. As DNA, the CDR3 is TGTGCCAGCAGGAGGCAATGGGCCACTGAAGCTTTCTTT. Residues: CASRRQWATEAFF.

V is TRBV7-2 and J is TRBJ1-2; the D is unclear. With 0 bases removed from V and 5 bases from J, the gap between germline ends came to 19 bases. Germline V lookup: CDR1 SGHTA, CDR2 FQGNSA. The CDR3 covers 17 residues. CDR3 loop: CASSLAGGVSVGYGYTF. In DNA, the CDR3 is TGTGCCAGCAGCTTAGCCGGTGGGGTGAGCGTGGGGTATGGCTACACCTTC.

The chain uses TRBV10-3 and TRBJ2-3, with 7 bases lining up with TRBD2. Germline-derived CDR1 and CDR2 are ENHRY and SYGVKD. With 4 bases clipped from V and 2 bases from J, the junction kept 6 bases outside the gene matches. This CDR3 is built from 15 residues. The chain's CDR3 is CAISGEGRYTDTQYF. The CDR3, as DNA: TGTGCCATCAGTGGGGAGGGGAGGTACACAGATACGCAGTATTTT.

Details on this clone: This same CDR3 is encoded by further DNA sequences in the sample. The CDR3: CASSLAGATNEKLFF. As DNA, the CDR3 is TGTGCCAGCAGCTTGGCAGGGGCAACTAATGAAAAACTGTTTTTT. V usage is TRBV5-4 and J usage is TRBJ1-4, with D possibly TRBD1 on 6 matching bases. V lost 0 bases and J lost 0, with 6 bases in between. The CDR3 has 15 amino acids. Germline CDR1 and CDR2: SGHNT and YYREEE (reference sequence).

This chain uses TRBV2 with TRBJ1-6; D not resolved. The CDR3 contains 15 residues. Germline CDR1 reads SNHLY; CDR2 reads FYNNEI. Trimming took off 3 bases at V and 9 bases at J, with 15 bases between the two ends. CDR3 sequence (DNA): TGTGCCAGCAGTGAGGGCAGATCGCCTCTTTCACCCCTCCACTTT. As protein: CASSEGRSPLSPLHF. The full variable domain, with the rest looked up from reference TRBV2 and TRBJ1-6, is EPEVTQTPSHQVTQMGQEVILRCVPISNHLYFYWYRQILGQKVEFLVSFYNNEISEKSEIFDDQFSVERPDGSNFTLKIRSTKLEDSAMYFCASSEGRSPLSPLHFGNGTRLTVT.

The chain links TRBV4-1 to TRBJ2-5; TRBD1 agrees at 8 bases. V shed 3 bases, J shed 4 bases, and the junction held 7 bases outside the gene matches. CDR1 and CDR2 from the germline V gene are MGHRA and YSYEKL. This CDR3 contains 15 residues. The CDR3 DNA is TGCGCCAGCAGCCACCCAGGACAGGGAGGAGAGACCCAGTACTTC. Amino acids: CASSHPGQGGETQYF.

The gene calls are TRBV6-6 and TRBJ2-7; D possibly uses TRBD1 or TRBD2 (5 bases each). The CDR3 runs to 16 residues. V dropped 2 bases and J dropped 3 bases, with 17 bases sitting between them. CDR1 and CDR2 from the germline V gene are MNHNY and SVGAGI (reference sequence). CDR3 sequence reads: CASSYTRGASNYEQYF. The DNA for the CDR3 is TGTGCCAGCAGTTACACCCGAGGGGCCTCGAACTACGAGCAGTACTTC.